One TCR beta chain is described in this entry. What antigen it recognizes has not been identified. Base qualities are not provided; no much larger clone lies one nucleotide away. Each collaborating institution followed its own protocols to collect whole blood in K2EDTA tubes. For TCRbeta analysis, collaborator samples were shipped as frozen whole blood, as isolated PBMCs, or as DNA extracted from either sample type. TCRbeta CDR3 regions were amplified from genomic DNA using the immunoSEQ Assay, a bias-controlled multiplex PCR. Per the original workflow: Within the assay, amplification of reference gene primers was used to estimate how many nucleated cells each sample contained. To quantify the absolute abundance of each unique TCRbeta CDR3 rearrangement, sequence reads were collapsed and filtered. Productive Simpson clonality was computed per sample as the square root of Simpson's diversity index over productive rearrangements. TCRdb took over this immuneACCESS table, retaining in-frame rearrangements with V and J assigned. Such tables are incomplete; in checked studies, under half of the missing clones stem from an unresolved V gene, and the remainder is unexplained. V and J calls and clone size follow that table, whereas D and trimming were derived from the DNA. Counted in this sample were about 28,000 clones; over 70% of them appeared once. The ten largest clones add up to 15% to 20% of the sample.

This sample is part of a study of blood T cell repertoires in COVID-19 (dated by TCRdb to 2020 to 2022). Some background on the complete study: Samples from collaborators originated in the United States, Italy and Spain and spanned both the acute and convalescent phases of COVID-19. Samples were obtained from the ongoing ImmuneRACE study (first 160 participants) and from some 1,200 subjects provided by 6 global collaborators. The sample metadata nearly always contained a de-identified subject ID, COVID-19 status, age in years and sex. Where available, HLA class I and class II types were taken from metadata supplied by the sample provider and were not determined by assay-based typing. The material from the prospective study consisted of cDNA or gDNA derived from T cells, B-cell-depleted T cells, or PBMCs. The dataset comprised deeply sampled blood TCRbeta repertoires from subjects exposed to, actively infected with, or recovered from COVID-19. The repertoires were made available in a free public database intended to serve as a resource for research on the immune response to SARS-CoV-2. Study-level results and caveats: The quantity of clinical and demographic metadata differed by source and by participant and was supplied without curation.

Trimmed from V: 6 bases; trimmed from J: 0 bases; junction bases lacking a gene match: 6. Reading from cysteine to phenylalanine, the CDR3 counts 17 amino acids. Here the CDR3 DNA is all that survives: 51 bases in frame from base 1. The germline V gene specifies SNHLY as CDR1 and FYNNEI as CDR2. The V and J genes are TRBV2 and TRBJ1-3; 12 central bases correspond to TRBD1. The sequence derives from a woman in her fifties or sixties with acute or convalescent COVID-19. Sequencing was carried out using peripheral blood. For the CDR3, the sequence is CASRPGQGAISGNTIYF. The nucleotides are TGTGCCAGCAGGCCGGGACAGGGGGCGATCTCTGGAAACACCATATATTTT.